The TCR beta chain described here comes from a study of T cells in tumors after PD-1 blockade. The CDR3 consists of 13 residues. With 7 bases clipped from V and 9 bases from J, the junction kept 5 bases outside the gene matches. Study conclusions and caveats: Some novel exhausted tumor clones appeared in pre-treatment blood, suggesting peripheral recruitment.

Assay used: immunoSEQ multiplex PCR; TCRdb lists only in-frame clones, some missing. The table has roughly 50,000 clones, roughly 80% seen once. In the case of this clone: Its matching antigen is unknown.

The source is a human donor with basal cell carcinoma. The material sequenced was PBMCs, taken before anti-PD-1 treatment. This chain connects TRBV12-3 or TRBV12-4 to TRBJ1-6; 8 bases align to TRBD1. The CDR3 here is CASTRQGISPLHF. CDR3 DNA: TGTGCCAGCACCAGACAGGGGATTTCACCCCTCCACTTT.